This passage covers 8 T cell receptor beta chains from one sample sequenced in a study of cytotoxic CD8 clonotypes in ibrutinib-treated CLL. This table comes from immunoSEQ multiplex PCR, and its TCRdb copy is limited to in-frame clones, with some not included. This sample has about 200,000 clones; just over 70% occur once, and the top ten carry about 6.2%. Sequences were derived from PBMCs, sampled after 12 months of ibrutinib treatment. These receptors were collected from a human donor with chronic lymphocytic leukemia.

The CDR3 coding sequence is TGTGCCATCAGCACAGGCTCTGGAAACACCATATATTTT. Translating it yields CAISTGSGNTIYF. The chain recombines TRBV10-3 with TRBJ1-3; D may be TRBD1 (5 bases). Per germline, CDR1 ENHRY and CDR2 SYGVKD. The CDR3 has 13 amino acids. Trimming took off 6 bases at V and 0 bases at J, with 6 bases between the two ends.

The J gene is TRBJ1-2, the V gene TRBV6-5; the D gene is possibly TRBD1 (5 bases). The CDR3 loop spans 15 amino acids. Germline values: CDR1 MNHEY, CDR2 SVGAGI. With 4 bases removed from V and 6 bases from J, the gap between germline ends came to 18 bases. CDR3 residues: CASSLGWVGPNGYTF. The CDR3 coding sequence is TGTGCCAGCAGTTTGGGGTGGGTGGGGCCGAATGGCTACACCTTC.

V gene TRBV4-2 combines with J gene TRBJ2-5, with TRBD2 matching over 7 bases. V lost 0 bases and J lost 5; bases outside the gene matches: 15. Germline V gene data show CDR1 as LGHNA and CDR2 as YNFKEQ. The CDR3 has 18 amino acids. In nucleotides, the CDR3 is TGTGCCAGCAGCCAAGATCTTTATGGAGGGACTACCCGCGAGACCCAGTACTTC. Translating gives CASSQDLYGGTTRETQYF.

The chain uses TRBV10-3 and TRBJ1-5, with 7 bases fitting TRBD1. V shed 7 bases and J 5 bases; nucleotides not matched to a gene: 2. The CDR3 length is 12 residues. Per germline, CDR1 ENHRY and CDR2 SYGVKD. CDR3 in DNA: TGTGCCATCAAGCAGGGGGATCAGCCCCAGCATTTT. Translating gives CAIKQGDQPQHF.

This sequence joins TRBV4-1 and TRBJ2-2, with 10 bases matching TRBD2. Germline V CDR1 and CDR2: MGHRA, YSYEKL. V lost 0 bases to trimming and J lost 4 bases; unmatched junction nucleotides: 11. The CDR3 extends over 19 amino acids. The CDR3, as DNA: TGCGCCAGCAGCCAAGATCGGGCTAGCGGGAGTGGGAGCACCGGGGAGCTGTTTTTT. It translates to CASSQDRASGSGSTGELFF.

The chain links TRBV5-1 to TRBJ1-5; possible D gene TRBD1, 5 bases. CDR1 and CDR2 (germline): SGHRS, YFSETQ. This CDR3 region has 16 residues. Trimming pared 0 bases from V and 0 bases from J, leaving 10 bases between. The CDR3 region is CASSLGVRGSNQPQHF. The CDR3 DNA reads TGCGCCAGCAGCTTGGGAGTAAGGGGTAGCAATCAGCCCCAGCATTTT.

The chain uses TRBV6-6 and TRBJ1-2, with unresolved D. With 7 bases removed from V and 8 bases from J, the gap between germline ends came to 17 bases. CDR1 and CDR2 from the germline V gene are MNHNY and SVGAGI (reference sequence). The CDR3 is 13 amino acids. As DNA, the CDR3 is TGTGCCAGCACGGGCGAGGTTGTCCGGGGCTACACCTTC. Its translation: CASTGEVVRGYTF.

The chain uses TRBV27 and TRBJ1-5, with unresolved D. The CDR3 is 13 residues long. V was cut by 3 bases and J by 5 bases, with 8 bases left in between. CDR1 and CDR2 (germline): MNHEY, SMNVEV (reference sequence). The CDR3 coding sequence is TGTGCCAGCAGTTTCTCTAGGGATCAGCCCCAGCATTTT. It translates to CASSFSRDQPQHF.